The 15 T cell receptor beta chains below were found in one sample sequenced in a study of regulatory T cells in long-lasting Graves disease. Noted time point: persistent/refractory GD, antithyroid drugs over 5 years with positive TRAb. With RNA extracted from PBMCs as input, the TCR library was made. For TCR beta, libraries came from iRepertoire HTBI primers and Arm-PCR of CDR3 regions. TCRdb re-derived calls from the multiplex PCR reads in MiXCR, one entry per CDR3 protein. The repertoire holds a few hundred thousand distinct CDR3 sequences, with 20% to 25% as singletons. The sample was peripheral blood mononuclear cells (PBMCs), taken when the disease was refractory, from a patient treated with antithyroid drugs. Receptors originate from a woman in her 40s with Graves disease.

The chain joins TRBV11-2 to TRBJ2-1; 7 nucleotides agree with TRBD2. Germline V gives CDR1 SGHAT, CDR2 FQNNGV. After removal of 3 bases from V and 3 bases from J, the junction contained 2 bases not matched to a gene. This CDR3 has 14 residues. The chain's CDR3 is CASSLREIYNEQFF. The CDR3 DNA follows: TGTGCCAGCAGCTTGCGGGAGATCTACAATGAGCAGTTCTTC.

This clonotype has at least ten counts. The chain combines TRBV6-2 or TRBV6-3 with TRBJ2-5; 12 bases map to TRBD2. V was clipped by 5 bases and J by 4 bases; unmatched bases: 5. Germline CDR1 reads MNHEY; CDR2 reads SVGEGT. The CDR3 runs to 15 residues. CDR3: CASSMTSGSAETQYF. The CDR3 DNA reads as TGTGCCAGCAGTATGACTAGCGGGAGTGCAGAGACCCAGTACTTC.

CDR3 in amino acids: CASSNSTNTEAFF. The CDR3 coding sequence is TGTGCCAGTAGTAACAGCACGAACACTGAAGCTTTCTTT. This rearrangement joins TRBV19 to TRBJ1-1; D unclear. V shed 4 bases and J shed 1 base, with 7 bases lying between them. Germline V gives CDR1 LNHDA, CDR2 SQIVND (reference sequence). The CDR3 loop spans 13 amino acids. The variable domain in full, completed from reference TRBV19 and TRBJ1-1, reads DGGITQSPKYLFRKEGQNVTLSCEQNLNHDAMYWYRQDPGQGLRLIYYSQIVNDFQKGDIAEGYSVSREKKESFPLTVTSAQKNPTAFYLCASSNSTNTEAFFGQGTRLTVV.

This clonotype was observed a handful of times. The rearrangement joins TRBV19 to TRBJ1-5, with 7 bases fitting TRBD1. Trimming cost V 9 bases and J 9 bases; bases outside gene matches: 8. CDR3 size: 12 residues. Germline V gene sequence: CDR1 LNHDA, CDR2 SQIVND (reference sequence). CDR3 loop: CASGQEVRPQHF. Written as DNA, the CDR3 is TGTGCCAGCGGACAGGAGGTAAGGCCCCAGCATTTT.

The rearrangement links TRBV7-8 to TRBJ2-1; D call uncertain. From germline, CDR1 is SGHVS and CDR2 FQNEAQ. The CDR3 totals 14 residues. The V end lost 3 bases, the J end lost 5 bases, and 11 bases lay between the germline ends. The CDR3 DNA reads as TGTGCCAGCAGCTTTCGGAACCGAAACAATGAGCAGTTCTTC. Residues: CASSFRNRNNEQFF.

A single count supports this clonotype. This sequence may be a read error, since a much larger clone differs from it by one base. CDR3 bases: TGTGCCAGCAGCCCAACTAGGACAGGGACGGAGCAGTACTTC. This translates into CASSPTRTGTEQYF. The V call is TRBV7-9, the J call TRBJ2-7; 8 bases agree with TRBD1. The CDR3 is 14 residues long. Germline values: CDR1 SEHNR, CDR2 FQNEAQ (reference sequence). The V gene end was trimmed by 5 bases and the J gene end by 7 bases; junction bases not matched to a gene: 10.

A word on this clonotype: A clone one base away is much larger, so this may be a read error. This chain links TRBV7-6 with TRBJ2-7; perhaps TRBD2 as D (5 bases). The CDR3 is 15 amino acids. Trimming left V 5 bases short and J 3 bases short, with 17 bases between. Looked up from germline, CDR1 is SGHVS and CDR2 is FNYEAQ. The CDR3 here is CASSTAEGNSYEQYF. CDR3 nucleotide sequence: TGTGCCAGCAGCACGGCTGAGGGAAACAGCTACGAGCAGTACTTC.

This clonotype was seen at least ten times. The chain joins TRBV28 to TRBJ2-7, with 7 positions matching TRBD2. Germline CDR1 is MDHEN and CDR2 is SYDVKM. The V gene end was trimmed by 1 base and the J gene end by 3 bases; junction bases not matched to a gene: 3. This CDR3 spans 14 amino acids. CDR3 residues: CASSLFGDYYEQYF. In DNA, the CDR3 is TGTGCCAGCAGTTTATTTGGGGACTACTACGAGCAGTACTTC.

Regarding this clonotype: One base away lies a much larger clone, so this may be a sequencing read error. The chain employs TRBV7-6 and TRBJ2-7, with TRBD2 matching 7 bases. The CDR3 is 15 residues long. Looked up from germline, CDR1 is SGHVS and CDR2 is FNYEAQ. In nucleotides, the CDR3 is TGTGCCGGCAGCTTGGGAGGGGCTCCCTCCTACGAGCAGTACTTC. It yields the protein CAGSLGGAPSYEQYF.

Worth noting for this clonotype: Just one base apart from a much larger clone, this may be a read error. The chain combines TRBV24-1 with TRBJ2-5; 9 bases align to TRBD2. Germline CDR1 is KGHDR and CDR2 is SFDVKD. The V and J ends lost 3 bases and 1 base, in that order; junction bases with no gene match: 8. The CDR3 covers 17 residues. The CDR3 is CATSDLSVAGAQETQYF. CDR3 nucleotides: TGTGCCACCAGTGATCTTAGTGTAGCGGGAGCCCAAGAGACCCAGTACTTC.

The chain employs TRBV20-1 and TRBJ2-7, with D perhaps being TRBD1 or TRBD2 (5 bases each). The CDR3 has 13 amino acids. Trimming removed 8 bases from V and 3 bases from J, with 17 bases in between. The germline V gene encodes CDR1 DFQATT and CDR2 SNEGSKA (reference sequence). CDR3 protein: CSTKYGAFYEQYF. The CDR3 DNA sequence: TGCAGTACCAAATACGGGGCTTTCTACGAGCAGTACTTC.

As to this clonotype: A read error may account for a junction end that differs from germline. This chain joins TRBV7-7 and TRBJ2-5; TRBD1 matches at 10 bases. The CDR3 loop spans 16 amino acids. The germline V gene has CDR1 SSHAT and CDR2 FNYEAQ (reference sequence). The CDR3 DNA is TGTGCTAGCAGCTTAGTCGGGACAGGGGCGGCTGAGACCCAGTACTTC. Translation: CASSLVGTGAAETQYF.

In this sample, this clonotype turned up many times. The chain employs TRBV11-2 and TRBJ2-2, with 10 bases that match TRBD2. There are 19 residues in the CDR3. V shed 4 bases, J shed 3 bases, and the junction held 14 bases outside the gene matches. Germline CDR1 SGHAT, CDR2 FQNNGV. The CDR3: CASSYNLGLGLAYTGELFF. The CDR3 DNA is TGTGCCAGCAGCTACAACTTAGGATTGGGACTAGCGTACACCGGGGAGCTGTTTTTT.

There are many counts of this clonotype. The chain is built from TRBV11-2 and TRBJ2-5; possible D gene TRBD2, 5 bases. CDR1 is SGHAT, CDR2 FQNNGV, per germline. The CDR3 has 16 residues. The V and J ends lost 5 bases and 5 bases respectively, with 21 bases between them. The CDR3 DNA reads TGTGCCAGCAGCGAAGGAGTCCGGGCACGGGGTGAGACCCAGTACTTC. It is translated as CASSEGVRARGETQYF.

There are many counts of this clonotype. This may stem from a read error, because a much larger clone lies one nucleotide away. The chain recombines TRBV27 with TRBJ2-7, with a possible D match to TRBD2 (5 bases). Germline V gives CDR1 MNHEY, CDR2 SMNVEV (reference sequence). This CDR3 is built from 14 residues. V lost 2 bases, J lost 0 bases, and 8 bases lay in between. CDR3 loop: CASSLAGLSYEQYF. The CDR3 DNA follows: TGTGCCAGCAGTTTAGCGGGCCTCTCCTACGAGCAGTACTTC.